This T cell receptor (beta chain) was found in a study of T-cell memory formation after mild COVID-19. Study-wide points: Some responding clones appeared in pre-infection memory, suggesting cross-reactive memory joined. CD4/CD8 balance held among clones contracting day 15 to 85, and later expanders leaned CD4+.

This clonotype has a count of ten or more. Its antigen is still unknown. A 5'RACE reaction primed in the constant segment made cDNA libraries of TCR alpha and TCR beta, and these carried sample barcodes and UMIs. One entry per CDR3 protein, called by TCRdb with MiXCR from the 5' RACE reads. The table shows fewer than 700,000 distinct CDR3 sequences, with roughly 18% occurring only once. With 3 bases clipped from V and 2 bases from J, the junction kept 4 bases outside the gene matches. CDR3 length equals 16 residues. In germline, CDR1 is LGHNA, CDR2 YSLEER. The sample was PBMCs or a T cell subset sorted from them (not recorded which). This rearrangement joins TRBV4-3 to TRBJ2-6; TRBD1 agrees at 7 bases. The TCR sequence derives from an adult woman who had mild COVID-19 (a few samples of this study predate the infection). Cell type and time point are not known. CDR3 sequence reads: CASSHNTGAGANVLTF. The CDR3 coding sequence is TGCGCCAGCAGCCATAATACAGGGGCTGGGGCCAACGTCCTGACTTTC.